This T cell receptor (beta chain) stems from a study of T cell repertoires in cytomegalovirus infection. Overall study context: Recently identified HLA-C-restricted CMV epitopes were used, and well-studied HLA-B-restricted CMV epitopes were used as well. Carrying CMV and the relevant HLA type showed in public TCR beta signatures.

This clonotype was counted only a few times. Its antigen is not identified. Study-level points and caveats: Identification of carriers of CMV plus the relevant HLA was achieved through cumulative public TCR beta family frequency. It was HLA-C-restricted CMV-specific TCR beta clonotypes that dominated the response ex vivo.

TCRdb reprocessed the reads via MiXCR and lists one record per CDR3 protein. This table has approximately 730,000 distinct CDR3 sequences, roughly a third appearing once. The CDR3 length is 15 residues. V lost 0 bases and J lost 5; bases outside the gene matches: 7. Germline CDR1 SGHTA, CDR2 FQGNSA. The sequenced sample was cultured PBMCs, obtained from culture after CMV antigen stimulation. The source is a human donor in good health (CMV status not recorded). Some clones in this sample may be carry-over from other donors' samples. The chain carries TRBV7-2 and TRBJ2-7, with TRBD2 matching 7 bases. CDR3 in amino acids: CASSLALAAGDEQYF. Written as DNA, the CDR3 is TGTGCCAGCAGCTTAGCGCTAGCGGCGGGTGACGAGCAGTACTTC.